The rows below give T cell receptor beta chains drawn from one sample of a study of shared clonotypes between healthy human individuals. This table comes from immunoSEQ multiplex PCR, and its TCRdb copy is limited to in-frame clones, with some not included. The top ten clones hold about 0.39% of a sample with 2 million to 3 million clones, roughly 93% of them seen once. The sample comprised naive CD4+ T cells from PBMCs. Receptors originate from a man younger than 35 in good health. Some clones in this sample may be carry-over from other donors' samples. Both conserved end residues are part of each CDR3. The D gene is left open where the match is weak. The listing skips clone size in some rows; elsewhere it reads once, few, many or a size class.

d_call,v_call,clone_size,j_call,cdr3_aa,cdr3_nt
TRBD1,TRBV4-1,.,TRBJ1-1,CASSQVHRGVVPEAFF,TGCGCCAGCAGCCAAGTTCACAGGGGAGTCGTACCTGAAGCTTTCTTT
TRBD2,TRBV6-5,.,TRBJ2-2,CASRSTGTNGELFF,TGTGCCAGCAGATCCACCGGGACTAACGGGGAGCTGTTTTTT
.,TRBV4-1,.,TRBJ1-5,CASSQLGGPMNNQPQHF,TGCGCCAGCAGCCAGCTCGGGGGTCCGATGAACAATCAGCCCCAGCATTTT
.,TRBV19,.,TRBJ2-3,CASSITWGSTDTQYF,TGTGCCAGTAGTATTACGTGGGGGAGCACAGATACGCAGTATTTT
TRBD1,TRBV18,once,TRBJ1-4,CASSITGTVATNEKLFF,TGTGCCAGCTCAATCACCGGGACAGTAGCAACTAATGAAAAACTGTTTTTT
.,TRBV28,.,TRBJ1-5,CASRETGRGQPQHF,TGTGCCAGCAGAGAAACAGGGAGGGGTCAGCCCCAGCATTTT
TRBD1,TRBV20-1,.,TRBJ1-1,CSAGGGGAAFF,TGCAGTGCTGGGGGAGGGGGCGCCGCTTTCTTT
.,TRBV9,.,TRBJ2-7,CASSPRGGSGHSYEQYF,TGTGCCAGCAGCCCAAGGGGGGGCAGTGGTCACTCCTACGAGCAGTACTTC
TRBD1,TRBV2,.,TRBJ1-1,CASRSGTGGGNTEAFF,TGTGCCAGCAGAAGCGGGACAGGGGGAGGAAACACTGAAGCTTTCTTT
.,TRBV20-1,.,TRBJ2-3,CSAMFTDTQYF,TGCAGTGCCATGTTCACAGATACGCAGTATTTT
.,TRBV5-1,.,TRBJ2-7,CASSLMGAAYEQYF,TGCGCCAGCAGCTTGATGGGGGCCGCCTACGAGCAGTACTTC
TRBD2,TRBV5-6,.,TRBJ2-7,CASTSFTSGTYEQYF,TGTGCCAGCACCTCTTTTACTAGCGGGACCTACGAGCAGTACTTC
.,TRBV11-1,once,TRBJ2-6,CASSPQSSGANVLTF,TGTGCCAGCAGCCCACAGTCCTCTGGGGCCAACGTCCTGACTTTC
.,TRBV27,.,TRBJ1-4,CASKALNEKLFF,TGTGCCAGCAAAGCCCTTAATGAAAAGCTGTTTTTT
TRBD2,TRBV29-1,once,TRBJ2-5,CSVVKAGGRIETQYF,TGCAGCGTTGTAAAAGCGGGAGGGCGGATAGAGACCCAGTACTTC
.,TRBV30,.,TRBJ2-3,CAWTSGTDTQYF,TGTGCCTGGACCTCAGGGACGGATACGCAGTATTTT
TRBD2,TRBV18,.,TRBJ2-7,CASSNGGAYEQYF,TGTGCCAGCTCGAACGGGGGGGCATACGAGCAGTACTTC
.,TRBV9,.,TRBJ2-1,CASSSPRDHLYNEQFF,TGTGCCAGCAGCTCCCCCCGGGACCACCTCTACAATGAGCAGTTCTTC
.,TRBV6-1,.,TRBJ1-5,CASSGAGGQPQHF,TGTGCCAGCAGTGGTGCGGGAGGTCAGCCCCAGCATTTT
.,TRBV6-5,.,TRBJ1-2,CASRPTSRAPRAF,TGTGCCAGCAGACCAACTTCGAGGGCCCCGAGGGCCTTC
.,TRBV9,.,TRBJ2-1,CASSVADFPYNEQFF,TGTGCCAGCAGCGTTGCAGACTTTCCCTACAATGAGCAGTTCTTC
TRBD1,TRBV19,once,TRBJ2-3,CASSISRRGLSTDTQYF,TGTGCCAGTAGTATTTCCCGCAGGGGGCTTTCCACAGATACGCAGTATTTT
.,TRBV6-5,.,TRBJ2-3,CANLREREPDTQYF,TGTGCCAACCTTCGGGAACGGGAGCCCGATACGCAGTATTTT
TRBD1,TRBV18,.,TRBJ2-7,CASSRTGGYEQYF,TGTGCCAGCTCCCGGACAGGGGGCTACGAGCAGTACTTC
.,TRBV20-1,.,TRBJ2-1,CSAARVNEQFF,TGCAGTGCCGCGCGAGTCAATGAGCAGTTCTTC
TRBD1,TRBV19,.,TRBJ1-2,CASSIQTGFNYGYTF,TGTGCCAGTAGTATCCAGACAGGGTTTAACTATGGCTACACCTTC
.,TRBV30,.,TRBJ1-1,CAWSTGGSEAFF,TGTGCCTGGTCAACGGGGGGCTCTGAAGCTTTCTTT
.,TRBV6-1,.,TRBJ2-5,CASSVWGPEETQYF,TGTGCCAGCAGTGTTTGGGGGCCGGAGGAGACCCAGTACTTC
.,TRBV28,.,TRBJ1-3,CASSPLRTDPGNTIYF,TGTGCCAGCAGTCCCCTCCGGACCGACCCTGGAAACACCATATATTTT
.,TRBV18,.,TRBJ2-5,CASSDPGLLGETQYF,TGTGCCAGCTCAGATCCGGGTCTCCTCGGGGAGACCCAGTACTTC
TRBD1,TRBV7-2,.,TRBJ1-2,CASSLTPGQAFWYGYTF,TGTGCCAGCAGCTTAACTCCGGGACAGGCGTTTTGGTATGGCTACACCTTC
TRBD2,TRBV30,.,TRBJ2-1,CAWSDGRGLVEQFF,TGTGCCTGGAGTGACGGGAGGGGTCTCGTCGAGCAGTTCTTC
.,TRBV5-1,.,TRBJ2-3,CASSFGGGSTDTQYF,TGCGCCAGCAGCTTTGGTGGAGGGAGCACAGATACGCAGTATTTT
TRBD2,TRBV9,.,TRBJ2-3,CASDTSGRRTDTQYF,TGTGCCAGCGATACTAGCGGGAGGAGAACAGATACGCAGTATTTT
TRBD1,TRBV29-1,.,TRBJ2-3,CSVGGTGGADTQYF,TGCAGCGTTGGGGGGACAGGGGGCGCAGATACGCAGTATTTT
TRBD1,TRBV6-1,.,TRBJ1-1,CASSAWTGLNTEAFF,TGTGCCAGCAGTGCCTGGACAGGGCTGAACACTGAAGCTTTCTTT
.,TRBV30,.,TRBJ2-6,CARRGVSSGANVLTF,TGTGCTCGGCGGGGCGTTAGCTCTGGGGCCAACGTCCTGACTTTC
.,TRBV30,.,TRBJ2-5,CAWSVGGYQETQYF,TGTGCCTGGAGTGTAGGGGGGTACCAAGAGACCCAGTACTTC
.,TRBV7-3,.,TRBJ2-3,CASSLNRGDTQYF,TGTGCCAGCAGCCTCAACCGGGGAGATACGCAGTATTTT
.,TRBV27,.,TRBJ1-5,CASRRGAPNQPQHF,TGTGCCAGCCGGAGGGGGGCGCCTAATCAGCCCCAGCATTTT
.,TRBV6-1,.,TRBJ1-3,CASSENPLSHIYF,TGTGCCAGCAGTGAAAACCCTTTATCGCACATATATTTT
.,TRBV28,.,TRBJ1-5,CASSPGRSNQPQHF,TGTGCCAGCAGTCCCGGTAGGAGCAATCAGCCCCAGCATTTT
TRBD1,TRBV6-1,.,TRBJ1-2,CASSRRDSYYGYTF,TGTGCCAGCAGCCGCCGGGACAGCTACTATGGCTACACCTTC
.,TRBV28,.,TRBJ1-2,CASSLSNYGYTF,TGTGCCAGCAGTTTATCAAACTATGGCTACACCTTC
TRBD1,TRBV28,.,TRBJ2-6,CASSGLPGQGSSGANVLTF,TGTGCCAGCAGTGGGCTTCCGGGACAGGGATCATCTGGGGCCAACGTCCTGACTTTC
TRBD2,TRBV7-2,.,TRBJ2-1,CASSFSGTSGYNEQFF,TGTGCCAGCAGCTTCTCCGGGACTAGCGGCTACAATGAGCAGTTCTTC
TRBD2,TRBV6-6,once,TRBJ2-1,CASRTTSGGPYNEQFF,TGTGCCAGCAGGACTACTAGCGGGGGCCCTTACAATGAGCAGTTCTTC
TRBD2,TRBV28,.,TRBJ2-7,CASGDGGVPSYEQYF,TGTGCCAGCGGAGATGGGGGGGTACCCTCCTACGAGCAGTACTTC
.,TRBV5-5,.,TRBJ2-6,CASSPGDSGANVLTF,TGTGCCAGCAGCCCGGGGGACTCTGGGGCCAACGTCCTGACTTTC
TRBD2,TRBV5-1,.,TRBJ2-2,CASRPIAGPTGELFF,TGCGCCAGCAGGCCGATAGCGGGACCCACCGGGGAGCTGTTTTTT
.,TRBV11-2,.,TRBJ1-1,CASSPHMGVPEAFF,TGTGCCAGCAGCCCTCATATGGGGGTCCCTGAAGCTTTCTTT
.,TRBV25-1,.,TRBJ2-5,CASRSDGSSGETQYF,TGTGCCAGCAGGAGTGACGGTTCCAGCGGGGAGACCCAGTACTTC
.,TRBV27,.,TRBJ2-7,CASSFRAPSLGPYEQYF,TGTGCCAGCAGTTTCCGTGCCCCATCCCTGGGACCCTACGAGCAGTACTTC
.,TRBV6-1,.,TRBJ1-1,CASTPRGGDTEAFF,TGTGCCAGCACCCCTCGAGGGGGGGACACTGAAGCTTTCTTT
.,TRBV15,.,TRBJ1-3,CATSSWSSGNTIYF,TGTGCCACCAGCAGTTGGAGCTCTGGAAACACCATATATTTT
.,TRBV7-2,once,TRBJ2-7,CASSLGPGNYEQYF,TGTGCCAGCAGCTTAGGGCCAGGCAACTACGAGCAGTACTTC
.,TRBV9,.,TRBJ2-1,CASSVGRSYNEQFF,TGTGCCAGCAGCGTAGGCAGGTCCTACAATGAGCAGTTCTTC
TRBD2,TRBV14,.,TRBJ2-1,CASSPLGLAGMYEQFF,TGTGCCAGCAGCCCTCTAGGACTAGCGGGAATGTATGAGCAGTTCTTC
.,TRBV28,once,TRBJ1-5,CASSYGSQPQHF,TGTGCCAGCAGTTACGGTAGTCAGCCCCAGCATTTT